This TCR beta chain was sequenced in a study of blood T cell repertoires in COVID-19. For the study at large: Whether acute or convalescent, the COVID-19 samples came from the United States, Italy and Spain. The cDNA or gDNA used as material had been derived from T cells, B-cell-depleted T cells, or PBMCs.

The CDR3 contains 16 residues. V dropped 0 bases and J dropped 4; count of bases not matched to a gene: 9. Germline CDR1 and CDR2: SGHDT and YYEEEE. Per the study methods: Nucleated cell counts were estimated from reference gene primer amplification. Libraries were prepared by immunoSEQ multiplex PCR; TCRdb keeps only in-frame clonotypes and omits some of them. Clonal size and the V and J genes are those of that table, whereas D and trimming came from the DNA. In the table there are about 260,000 clones, around nine tenths of which are singletons. V usage is TRBV5-6 and J usage is TRBJ1-2; 7 bases match TRBD1. Sequencing was performed on peripheral blood. The sequence came from a man aged 40-49 years who had recovered from COVID-19. The CDR3, as DNA: TGTGCCAGCAGCTTGGGAGACAGGGCCTTGCTCTATGGCTACACCTTC. Translation gives CASSLGDRALLYGYTF.